The T cell receptor (beta chain) under discussion was sequenced for a study of blood T cell repertoires in COVID-19. With 3 bases clipped from V and 3 bases from J, the junction kept 7 bases outside the gene matches. The germline V gene has CDR1 WNHNN and CDR2 SYGVQD (reference sequence). The CDR3 spans 18 residues. TCRdb's copy holds only in-frame clones and misses some; the assay was immunoSEQ multiplex PCR. This table holds around 260,000 clones, 86% found once. The rearrangement uses TRBV10-1 and TRBJ2-2; 13 bases agree with TRBD2. The material sequenced was peripheral blood. This TCR was sampled from a woman aged 25 to 39 with active or convalescent COVID-19. CDR3 DNA sequence: TGCGCCAGCAGTGACCCGACTAGCGGGGGGACTTACACCGGGGAGCTGTTTTTT. Translated, it gives CASSDPTSGGTYTGELFF.